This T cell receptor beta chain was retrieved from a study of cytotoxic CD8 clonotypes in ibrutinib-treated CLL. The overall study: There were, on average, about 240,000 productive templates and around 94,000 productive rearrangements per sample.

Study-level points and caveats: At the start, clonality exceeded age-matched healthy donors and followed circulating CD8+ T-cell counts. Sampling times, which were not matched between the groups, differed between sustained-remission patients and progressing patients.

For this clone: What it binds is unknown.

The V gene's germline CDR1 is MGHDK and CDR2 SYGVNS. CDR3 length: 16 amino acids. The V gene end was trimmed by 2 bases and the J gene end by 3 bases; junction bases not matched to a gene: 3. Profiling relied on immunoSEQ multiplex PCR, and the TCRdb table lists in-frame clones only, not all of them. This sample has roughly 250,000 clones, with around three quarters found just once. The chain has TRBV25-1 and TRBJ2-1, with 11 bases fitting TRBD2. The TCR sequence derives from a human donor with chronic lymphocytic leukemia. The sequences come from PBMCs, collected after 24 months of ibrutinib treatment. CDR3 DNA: TGTGCCAGCAGTGAAACGGGACTAGCGGACTACAATGAGCAGTTCTTC. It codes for CASSETGLADYNEQFF.